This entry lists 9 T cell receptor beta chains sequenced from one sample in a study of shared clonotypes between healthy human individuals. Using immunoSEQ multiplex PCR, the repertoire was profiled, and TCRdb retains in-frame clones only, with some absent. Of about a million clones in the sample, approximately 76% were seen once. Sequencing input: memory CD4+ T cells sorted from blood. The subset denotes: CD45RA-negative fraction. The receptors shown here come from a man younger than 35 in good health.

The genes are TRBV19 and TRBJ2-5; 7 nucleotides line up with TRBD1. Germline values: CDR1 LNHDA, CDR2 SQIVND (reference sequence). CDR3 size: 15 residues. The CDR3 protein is CACSAGTVMGETQYF. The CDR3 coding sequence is TGTGCTTGCTCCGCCGGGACAGTGATGGGAGAGACCCAGTACTTC.

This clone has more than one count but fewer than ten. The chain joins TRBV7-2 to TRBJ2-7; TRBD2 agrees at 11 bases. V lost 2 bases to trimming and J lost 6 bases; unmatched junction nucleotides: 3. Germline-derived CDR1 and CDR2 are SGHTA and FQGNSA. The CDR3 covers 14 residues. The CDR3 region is CASSLTSGSGEQYF. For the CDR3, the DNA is TGTGCCAGCAGCTTAACTAGCGGGAGTGGCGAGCAGTACTTC.

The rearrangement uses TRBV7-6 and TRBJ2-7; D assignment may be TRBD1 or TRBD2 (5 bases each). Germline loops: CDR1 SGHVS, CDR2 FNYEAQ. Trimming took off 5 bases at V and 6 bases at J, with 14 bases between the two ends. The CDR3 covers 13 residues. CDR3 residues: CASSLGTAGEQYF. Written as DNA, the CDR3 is TGTGCCAGCAGCCTCGGGACGGCAGGCGAGCAGTACTTC.

The CDR3 region has the DNA TGTGCCAGCCATCTGGCGGGCTATGGCTACACCTTC. Its translation: CASHLAGYGYTF. The chain combines TRBV2 with TRBJ1-2; D call uncertain. Per the germline V gene, CDR1 is SNHLY and CDR2 is FYNNEI. The CDR3 loop spans 12 amino acids. The V end was cut by 8 bases, the J end by 4 bases, with 11 bases between. Based on the CDR3 plus reference TRBV2 and TRBJ1-2, the full variable domain is EPEVTQTPSHQVTQMGQEVILRCVPISNHLYFYWYRQILGQKVEFLVSFYNNEISEKSEIFDDQFSVERPDGSNFTLKIRSTKLEDSAMYFCASHLAGYGYTFGSGTRLTVV.

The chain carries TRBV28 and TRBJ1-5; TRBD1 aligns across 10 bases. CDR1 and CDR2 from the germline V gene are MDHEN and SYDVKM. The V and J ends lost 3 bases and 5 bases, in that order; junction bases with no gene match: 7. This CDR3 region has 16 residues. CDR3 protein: CASSLYGDRGDQPQHF. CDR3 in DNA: TGTGCCAGCAGTTTGTATGGGGACAGGGGTGATCAGCCCCAGCATTTT.

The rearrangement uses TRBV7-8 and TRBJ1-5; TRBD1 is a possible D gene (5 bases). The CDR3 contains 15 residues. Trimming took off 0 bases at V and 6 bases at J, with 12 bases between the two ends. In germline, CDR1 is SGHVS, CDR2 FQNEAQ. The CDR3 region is CASSLALQGGQPQHF. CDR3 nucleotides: TGTGCCAGCAGCTTAGCTCTTCAGGGAGGTCAGCCCCAGCATTTT.

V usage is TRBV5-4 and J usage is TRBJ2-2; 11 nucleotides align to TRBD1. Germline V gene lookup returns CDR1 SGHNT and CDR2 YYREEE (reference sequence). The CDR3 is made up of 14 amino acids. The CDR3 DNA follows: TGTGCGGCAGGGACAGGGGGGCCGACCGGGGAGCTGTTTTTT. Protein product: CAAGTGGPTGELFF.

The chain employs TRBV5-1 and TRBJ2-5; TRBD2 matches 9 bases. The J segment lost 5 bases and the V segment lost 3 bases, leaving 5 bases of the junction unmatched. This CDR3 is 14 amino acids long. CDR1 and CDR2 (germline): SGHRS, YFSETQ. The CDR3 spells CASSSSGTKETQYF. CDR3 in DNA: TGCGCCAGCAGCTCTAGCGGGACTAAGGAGACCCAGTACTTC.

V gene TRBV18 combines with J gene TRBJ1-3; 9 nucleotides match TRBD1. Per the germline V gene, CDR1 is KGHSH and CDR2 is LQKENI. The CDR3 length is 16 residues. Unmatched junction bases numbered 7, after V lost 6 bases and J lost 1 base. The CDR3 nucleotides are TGTGCCAGCTCGAAGAAGGACAGGGGTTCTGGAAACACCATATATTTT. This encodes CASSKKDRGSGNTIYF.